This T cell receptor beta chain was sequenced during a study of T cells in Graves' hyperthyroidism and ophthalmopathy (dated 2019 in TCRdb). Background for the entire study: Peripheral blood samples were taken at initial diagnosis, before any treatment was given. A discovery cohort of roughly 96 patients, about 44 with Graves' ophthalmopathy and approximately 55 with stable Graves' hyperthyroidism, was used to find distinguishing TCR V-J signatures. An independent validation cohort of fewer than 20 hyperthyroidism patients and approximately 15 patients who later progressed to ophthalmopathy tested prospective prediction of ophthalmopathy. The 100 or so discovery patients were divided at random into training and test sets in a 7:3 ratio. In about 6 Graves' hyperthyroidism patients, the study also compared T-cell repertoires from thyroid tissue with T-cell repertoires from blood. After sampling, hyperthyroidism patients received methimazole starting at 30 mg daily, and ophthalmopathy patients received high-dose intravenous methylprednisolone. The paper reports TCR Vbeta CDR3 sequencing of approximately 130 peripheral blood samples: under 45 ophthalmopathy, roughly 80 hyperthyroidism and roughly 17 progressor patients. What the work shows at the level of the full study, not this receptor alone: Most expanded thyroid clonotypes (frequency above 0.001) were also detected in blood, a finding suggesting that blood repertoires may reflect thyroid immune responses. During validation, the model predicted progression to ophthalmopathy a median of roughly 7.1 months ahead of onset, with around 65% sensitivity and about 72% specificity. No statistical method was used to fix the sample size in advance, and group allocation was not hidden from the investigators. A model built on a 13 V-J signature distinguished ophthalmopathy from stable hyperthyroidism, reaching roughly 88% sensitivity and 81.08% specificity in cross-validation and 80%/75% in testing.

The CDR3 numbers 15 residues from cysteine through phenylalanine. Only the CDR3 region is kept as DNA, spanning 45 bases read in frame from base 1. As encoded in the germline V gene (reference sequence), CDR1 is SEHNR while CDR2 is FQNEAQ. The V end gives up 4 bases and the J end 8 bases, leaving 9 bases in the junction not matched to a gene. The TCR beta CDR3 regions were amplified from the RNA transcripts. A first-round RT-PCR of the TCR CDR3 used the HTBI primer set with the Qiagen OneStep RT-PCR kit. Libraries were constructed in a second round of multiplex PCR, after which size selection and purification were carried out. The libraries were sequenced on an Illumina HiSeq2000 using paired-end 100 bp reads. The authors processed their data as follows. SOAPnuke was used to process the raw data, with reads discarded if the reads contained adapters or uncalled bases, had a mean Phred below 15, or lacked an exact constant-primer or identifier match. High-quality paired reads were merged using COPE v1.2.5, and each unique nucleotide sequence was defined as a clonotype. MiTCR v1.1 was used to align clonotypes to the IMGT TRBV, TRBD and TRBJ reference segments. The analysis included only V-J combinations with a frequency above 0.0001, which together covered around 99% of the repertoires. The TCS score was defined as F50 (clonal expansion) divided by E x V (chaos), with BLOSUM62-based TCRdist calculated between CDR3 peptides within each V-J. Welch's t-statistics and random forest reduced several hundred V-J features to under 15, which were used in a naive Bayes classifier (R e1071). Using fastp trimming at Q25 and MiXCR clonotype assembly, TCRdb reanalyzed the public sequencing data and kept in-frame beta chains. For every CDR3 protein sequence, its rows merge into one entry that carries the most common genes and DNA. Here the V and J calls rest on TCRdb's processing, not on the authors' analysis. This sample comprises about 640,000 distinct CDR3 sequences, less than 25% of them detected only once. The ten largest clones capture roughly 30% of the sample.

This clonotype was counted a few times. Its cognate antigen has yet to be identified. No base quality values were provided; no much bigger clone lies one nucleotide off. Ophthalmopathy patients had moderately to severely active disease, Clinical Activity Score of at least 3, NOSPECS grade of at least 4, and duration under 3 months. Any patient with an uncontrolled infection, another autoimmune disease, pregnancy or lactation was excluded. Clinical symptoms, serum thyroxine and TRAb, thyroid ultrasound, and orbital computed tomography formed the basis for the diagnoses. Ficoll-Paque density gradient centrifugation was used to isolate PBMCs from 9.5 to 10 ml of fresh peripheral blood. Total RNA was extracted using Trizol reagent, and RNA quality was assessed on an Agilent 2100 Bioanalyzer.

Sequencing input: blood. The V and J segments used are TRBV7-9 and TRBJ1-4; 8 middle bases align to TRBD1. The source is a young man with Graves' ophthalmopathy. The CDR3 protein: CASSSRTGRSEKLFF. The nucleotides read TGTGCCAGCAGCTCCAGGACAGGGAGAAGCGAAAAACTGTTTTTT.